A single sample gave rise to the 20 T cell receptor beta chains below, sequenced in a study of PD-1 blockade in mismatch repair-deficient tumors (dated by TCRdb to about 2017). Library preparation used the immunoSEQ multiplex PCR assay. What TCRdb holds here is the immuneACCESS table cut down to in-frame rearrangements. Part of the clones is not present; checked against another copy, under half of the missing clones reflect an unresolved V gene, and the others are unexplained. A total of fewer than 50,000 clones appear in this sample, roughly 77% of them only once. Of the sample, over 20% is held by the ten largest clones. The source was peripheral blood, collected 4 weeks after starting pembrolizumab. The source is an adult with mismatch repair-deficient cancer.

The rearrangement links TRBV12-2 to TRBJ2-6. TRBV12-2 is a pseudogene segment. This CDR3 is built from 13 residues. The CDR3 DNA reads TGTGCCAGTAAAAGCTCTGGGGCCAACGTCCTGACTTTC. Protein: CASKSSGANVLTF.

This clone was recorded only once. The CDR3 DNA follows: TGCGCCAGCAGCCGTTGGGTCCGAGAGACCCAGTACTTC. It specifies CASSRWVRETQYF. The chain recombines TRBV5-1 with TRBJ2-5, with D unresolved. This CDR3 has 13 residues. Germline V gene data show CDR1 as SGHRS and CDR2 as YFSETQ. Trimming took off 4 bases at V and 4 bases at J, with 11 bases between the two ends.

The genes are TRBV4-1 and TRBJ2-2, with D uncertain. V was pared by 0 bases and J by 6 bases, with 11 bases between. CDR1 and CDR2 (germline): MGHRA, YSYEKL. This CDR3 contains 15 residues. The CDR3 protein is CASSQDWLSPGELFF. The CDR3 coding sequence is TGCGCCAGCAGCCAAGATTGGCTATCCCCCGGGGAGCTGTTTTTT.

The chain combines TRBV7-8 with TRBJ2-7, with 10 bases that match TRBD1. With 4 bases clipped from V and 6 bases from J, the junction kept 18 bases outside the gene matches. The CDR3 runs to 18 residues. The germline CDR1 and CDR2 sequences are SGHVS and FQNEAQ. The CDR3 reads CASSSPTGGSSVLFEQYF. The CDR3 coding sequence is TGTGCCAGCAGCTCCCCGACAGGGGGCAGCTCGGTTCTGTTCGAGCAGTACTTC. The full variable domain, with the rest looked up from reference TRBV7-8 and TRBJ2-7, is GAGVSQSPRYKVAKRGQDVALRCDPISGHVSLFWYQQALGQGPEFLTYFQNEAQLDKSGLPSDRFFAERPEGSVSTLKIQRTQQEDSAVYLCASSSPTGGSSVLFEQYFGPGTRLTVT.

V is TRBV7-2 and J is TRBJ2-5; 12 bases fit TRBD2. Germline CDR1 reads SGHTA; CDR2 reads FQGNSA. CDR3 length equals 18 residues. The V segment lost 1 base and the J segment 4 bases; nucleotides outside the gene matches: 10. CDR3 bases: TGTGCCAGCAGCTTAGGTCTAGCGGGAGGGTTTCAACGAGAGACCCAGTACTTC. Translation: CASSLGLAGGFQRETQYF. The variable domain in full, completed from reference TRBV7-2 and TRBJ2-5, reads GAGVSQSPSNKVTEKGKDVELRCDPISGHTALYWYRQSLGQGLEFLIYFQGNSAPDKSGLPSDRFSAERTGGSVSTLTIQRTQQEDSAVYLCASSLGLAGGFQRETQYFGPGTRLLVL.

This chain links TRBV5-1 with TRBJ2-3, with D unclear. V lost 1 base and J 2 bases, leaving 8 bases between the germline ends. This CDR3 has 14 residues. The V gene's germline CDR1 is SGHRS and CDR2 YFSETQ. CDR3 in amino acids: CASSLRAVTDTQYF. DNA for the CDR3: TGCGCCAGCAGCTTGAGGGCAGTCACAGATACGCAGTATTTT. Looking up the rest from reference TRBV5-1 and TRBJ2-3 gives the full variable domain: KAGVTQTPRYLIKTRGQQVTLSCSPISGHRSVSWYQQTPGQGLQFLFEYFSETQRNKGNFPGRFSGRQFSNSRSEMNVSTLELGDSALYLCASSLRAVTDTQYFGPGTRLTVL.

The rearrangement links TRBV29-1 to TRBJ1-2; D is ambiguous. V was pared by 2 bases and J by 4 bases, with 8 bases between. The CDR3 extends over 12 amino acids. CDR1 and CDR2 (germline): SQVTM, ANQGSEA. The CDR3 protein is CSVETPFYGYTF. CDR3 sequence (DNA): TGCAGCGTTGAAACCCCTTTCTATGGCTACACCTTC. Filled out from reference TRBV29-1 and TRBJ1-2, the complete variable domain reads SAVISQKPSRDICQRGTSLTIQCQVDSQVTMMFWYRQQPGQSLTLIATANQGSEATYESGFVIDKFPISRPNLTFSTLTVSNMSPEDSSIYLCSVETPFYGYTFGSGTRLTVV.

The chain has TRBV19 and TRBJ1-1; D gene unclear. Germline loops: CDR1 LNHDA, CDR2 SQIVND (reference sequence). V was pared by 3 bases and J by 5 bases, with 16 bases between. The CDR3 spans 15 residues. The CDR3 reads CASSMSVSGETEAFF. CDR3 DNA sequence: TGTGCCAGTAGTATGTCTGTCTCTGGGGAAACTGAAGCTTTCTTT.

J is TRBJ2-2 and V is TRBV6-4; D is ambiguous. In germline, CDR1 is MRHNA, CDR2 SNTAGT. Trimming shortened V by 8 bases and J by 1 base, and 8 bases separated the two germline ends. This CDR3 is 13 amino acids long. CDR3 region: CASGNLNTGELFF. In DNA form, the CDR3 reads TGTGCCAGCGGTAACCTGAACACCGGGGAGCTGTTTTTT.

The rearrangement uses TRBV30 and TRBJ1-5; the D is unclear. The CDR3 has 14 residues. Trimming shortened V by 1 base and J by 0 bases, and 7 bases separated the two germline ends. CDR1 and CDR2 (germline): GTSNPN, SVGIG (reference sequence). CDR3 DNA sequence: TGTGCCTGGAGTGGACCATATAGCAATCAGCCCCAGCATTTT. Protein sequence: CAWSGPYSNQPQHF.

The rearrangement links TRBV10-3 to TRBJ2-2, with unresolved D. Germline V gene data show CDR1 as ENHRY and CDR2 as SYGVKD. This CDR3 is 14 amino acids long. V lost 6 bases, J lost 0 bases, and 8 bases lay in between. This CDR3 reads CAISDSANTGELFF. In DNA form, the CDR3 reads TGTGCCATCAGCGATTCGGCGAACACCGGGGAGCTGTTTTTT.

The chain links TRBV18 to TRBJ2-1; TRBD2 matches 8 bases. Germline assignment: CDR1 KGHSH and CDR2 LQKENI. The CDR3 sequence is 14 residues long. After removal of 2 bases from V and 5 bases from J, the junction contained 2 bases not matched to a gene. CDR3 in DNA: TGTGCCAGCTCACCAAGAGCGGGGGACAATGAGCAGTTCTTC. It yields the protein CASSPRAGDNEQFF.

The chain is built from TRBV7-3 and TRBJ2-3, with 14 bases fitting TRBD2. V trimming: 5 bases; J trimming: 6 bases; junction bases outside the gene matches: 4. This CDR3 contains 15 residues. The V gene's germline CDR1 is SGHTA and CDR2 FQGTGA. CDR3 in DNA: TGTGCCAGCAGCCCCGGGACTAGCGGGAGTGATACGCAGTATTTT. Encoded protein: CASSPGTSGSDTQYF.

The rearrangement uses TRBV10-3 and TRBJ2-7; no definite D call. Germline values: CDR1 ENHRY, CDR2 SYGVKD. The CDR3 totals 13 residues. Trimming removed 7 bases from V and 4 bases from J, with 14 bases in between. CDR3 protein: CAIKPQDLYEQYF. Written as DNA, the CDR3 is TGTGCCATCAAACCACAAGACTTATACGAGCAGTACTTC.

The J gene is TRBJ2-5, the V gene TRBV7-8; D is unresolved. CDR1 is SGHVS and CDR2 is FQNEAQ in the germline V gene. This CDR3 has 14 residues. The V end lost 3 bases, the J end lost 4 bases, and 12 bases lay between the germline ends. The CDR3, as DNA: TGTGCCAGCAGCTTCCTTGGGTCCCCAGAGACCCAGTACTTC. Translation gives CASSFLGSPETQYF.

The chain is built from TRBV6-6 and TRBJ1-5, with 7 bases aligning to TRBD1. The germline gives CDR1 MNHNY, CDR2 SVGAGI (reference sequence). The CDR3 loop spans 15 amino acids. The ends lost 0 bases at V and 6 bases at J; junction bases unmatched: 5. CDR3: CASSYSLGGRQPQHF. The CDR3 bases are TGTGCCAGCAGTTACTCTCTAGGGGGCCGTCAGCCCCAGCATTTT.

This clone was observed a few times. This CDR3 reads CASSNSGSGNEQFF. CDR3 sequence (DNA): TGTGCCAGCAGTAATAGCGGGAGTGGTAATGAGCAGTTCTTC. This chain uses TRBV6-1 with TRBJ2-1; 9 bases fit TRBD2. CDR1 MNHNS and CDR2 SASEGT come from the germline V gene. Germline trimming cut 5 bases from V and 7 bases from J; bases unmatched to any gene: 6. This CDR3 spans 14 amino acids.

The genes are TRBV11-3 and TRBJ2-1; TRBD2 matches at 13 bases. The junction had 2 bases not matched to a gene; V was cut back by 0 bases and J by 6 bases. CDR1 is SGHNT and CDR2 is YENEEA in the germline V gene. This CDR3 spans 16 amino acids. The CDR3 nucleotides read TGTGCCAGCAGCTTAGATGGACTAGCGGGAGTCAATGAGCAGTTCTTC. Translation gives CASSLDGLAGVNEQFF.

A few counts support this clone. The chain carries TRBV9 and TRBJ1-2, with unresolved D. This CDR3 is 16 amino acids long. Trimming took off 0 bases at V and 3 bases at J, with 15 bases between the two ends. In germline, CDR1 is SGDLS, CDR2 YYNGEE. CDR3 coding DNA: TGTGCCAGCAGCGTAGCTACTTCCCAAGGGTACTATGGCTACACCTTC. Translating gives CASSVATSQGYYGYTF.

J is TRBJ1-3 and V is TRBV5-1; D not resolved. Germline V gives CDR1 SGHRS, CDR2 YFSETQ. CDR3 size: 16 residues. V was cut by 4 bases and J by 0 bases, with 14 bases left in between. CDR3 sequence (DNA): TGCGCCAGCAGCCCTACCGCTCTGAGCTCTGGAAACACCATATATTTT. It specifies CASSPTALSSGNTIYF.